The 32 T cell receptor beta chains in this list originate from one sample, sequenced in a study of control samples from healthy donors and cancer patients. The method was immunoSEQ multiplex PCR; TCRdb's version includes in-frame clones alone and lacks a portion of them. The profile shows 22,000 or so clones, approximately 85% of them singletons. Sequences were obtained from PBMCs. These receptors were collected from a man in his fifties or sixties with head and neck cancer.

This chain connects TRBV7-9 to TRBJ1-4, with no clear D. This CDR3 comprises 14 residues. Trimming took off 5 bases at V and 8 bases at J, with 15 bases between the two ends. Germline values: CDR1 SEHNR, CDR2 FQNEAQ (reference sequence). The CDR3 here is CASSQDWLGEKLFF. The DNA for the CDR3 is TGTGCCAGCAGCCAGGACTGGTTGGGGGAAAAACTGTTTTTT.

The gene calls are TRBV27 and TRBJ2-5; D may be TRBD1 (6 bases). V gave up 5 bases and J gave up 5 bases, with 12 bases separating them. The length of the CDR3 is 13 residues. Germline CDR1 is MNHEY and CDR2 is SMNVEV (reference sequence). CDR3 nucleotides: TGTGCCAGCAGTCCTCAGGGGTGGGAGACCCAGTACTTC. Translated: CASSPQGWETQYF.

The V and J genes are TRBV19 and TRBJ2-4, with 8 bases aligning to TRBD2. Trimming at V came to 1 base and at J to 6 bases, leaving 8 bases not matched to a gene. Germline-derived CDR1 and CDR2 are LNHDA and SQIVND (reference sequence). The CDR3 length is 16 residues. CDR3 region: CASSIVGGRTGNIQYF. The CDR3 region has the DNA TGTGCCAGTAGTATAGTCGGCGGGAGGACGGGAAACATTCAGTACTTC.

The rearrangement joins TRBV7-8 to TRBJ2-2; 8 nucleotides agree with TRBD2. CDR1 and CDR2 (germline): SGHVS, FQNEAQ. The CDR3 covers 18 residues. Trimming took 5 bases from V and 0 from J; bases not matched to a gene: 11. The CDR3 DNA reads TGTGCCAGCAGCGAGGGGCTAGCGGGCTACGCGAACACCGGGGAGCTGTTTTTT. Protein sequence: CASSEGLAGYANTGELFF. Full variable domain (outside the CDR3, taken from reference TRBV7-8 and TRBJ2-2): GAGVSQSPRYKVAKRGQDVALRCDPISGHVSLFWYQQALGQGPEFLTYFQNEAQLDKSGLPSDRFFAERPEGSVSTLKIQRTQQEDSAVYLCASSEGLAGYANTGELFFGEGSRLTVL.

The CDR3 DNA is TGTGCCAGCAGCTTGGGTGAGCAGTTCTTC. This gives the protein CASSLGEQFF. The genes are TRBV12-3 or TRBV12-4 and TRBJ2-1; no definite D call. The CDR3 consists of 10 residues. V was pared by 6 bases and J by 9 bases, with 6 bases between.

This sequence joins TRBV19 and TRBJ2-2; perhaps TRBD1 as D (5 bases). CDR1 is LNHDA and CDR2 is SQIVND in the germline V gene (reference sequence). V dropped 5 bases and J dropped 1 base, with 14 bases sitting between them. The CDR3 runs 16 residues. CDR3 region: CASSSIGVGNTGELFF. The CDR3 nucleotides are TGTGCCAGTAGTTCCATAGGGGTAGGGAACACCGGGGAGCTGTTTTTT.

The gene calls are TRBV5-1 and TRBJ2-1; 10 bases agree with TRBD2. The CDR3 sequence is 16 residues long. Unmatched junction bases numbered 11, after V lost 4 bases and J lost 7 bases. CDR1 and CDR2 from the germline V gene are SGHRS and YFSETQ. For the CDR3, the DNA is TGCGCCAGCAGCCCCCCGGGACTAGCGCTTAAAAATGAGCAGTTCTTC. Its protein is CASSPPGLALKNEQFF.

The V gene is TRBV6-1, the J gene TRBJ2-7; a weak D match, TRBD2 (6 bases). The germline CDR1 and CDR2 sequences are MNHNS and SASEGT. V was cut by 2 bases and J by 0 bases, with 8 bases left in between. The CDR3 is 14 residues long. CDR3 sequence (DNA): TGTGCCAGCAGTGAACTAGCGCGCTCCTACGAGCAGTACTTC. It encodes CASSELARSYEQYF.

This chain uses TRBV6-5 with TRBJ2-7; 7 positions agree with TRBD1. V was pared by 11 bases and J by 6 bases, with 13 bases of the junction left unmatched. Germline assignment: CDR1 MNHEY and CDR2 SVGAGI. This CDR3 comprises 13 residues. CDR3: CAVLRDSMPEQYF. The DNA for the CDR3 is TGTGCCGTACTGAGGGACAGTATGCCCGAGCAGTACTTC.

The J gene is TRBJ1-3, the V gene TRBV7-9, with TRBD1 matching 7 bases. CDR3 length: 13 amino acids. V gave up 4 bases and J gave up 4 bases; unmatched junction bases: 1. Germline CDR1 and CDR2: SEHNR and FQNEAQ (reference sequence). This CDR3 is CASSSGQGNTIYF. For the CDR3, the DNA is TGTGCCAGCAGCTCGGGACAGGGAAACACCATATATTTT.

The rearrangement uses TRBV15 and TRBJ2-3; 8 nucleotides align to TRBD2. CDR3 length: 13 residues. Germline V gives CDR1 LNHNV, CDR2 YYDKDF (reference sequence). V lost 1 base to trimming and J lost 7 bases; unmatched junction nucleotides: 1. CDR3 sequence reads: CATSRAGGHTQYF. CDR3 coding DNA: TGTGCCACCAGCAGAGCGGGAGGGCATACGCAGTATTTT.

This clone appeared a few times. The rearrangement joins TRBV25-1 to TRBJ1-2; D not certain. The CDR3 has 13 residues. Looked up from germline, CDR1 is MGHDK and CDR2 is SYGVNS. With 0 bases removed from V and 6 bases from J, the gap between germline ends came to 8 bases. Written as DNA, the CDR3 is TGTGCCAGCAGTGAATATAGCGGGGATGGCTACACCTTC. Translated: CASSEYSGDGYTF.

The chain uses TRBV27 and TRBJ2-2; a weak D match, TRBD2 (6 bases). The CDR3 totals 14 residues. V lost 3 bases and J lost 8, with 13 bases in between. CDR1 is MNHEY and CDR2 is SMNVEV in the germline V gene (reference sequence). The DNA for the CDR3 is TGTGCCAGCAGTTTGAGGAGGGGTTCTGGGGAGCTGTTTTTT. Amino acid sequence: CASSLRRGSGELFF.

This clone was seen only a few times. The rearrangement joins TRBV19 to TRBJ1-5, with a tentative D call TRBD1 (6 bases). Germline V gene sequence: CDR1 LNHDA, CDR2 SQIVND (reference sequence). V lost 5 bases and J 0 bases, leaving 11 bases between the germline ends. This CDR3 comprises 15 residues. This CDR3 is CASSGGHYSNQPQHF. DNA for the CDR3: TGTGCCAGTAGTGGGGGACACTATAGCAATCAGCCCCAGCATTTT.

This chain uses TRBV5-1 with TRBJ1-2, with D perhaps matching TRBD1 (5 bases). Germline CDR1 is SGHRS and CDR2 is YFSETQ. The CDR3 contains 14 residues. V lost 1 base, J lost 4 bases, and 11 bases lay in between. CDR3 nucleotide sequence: TGCGCCAGCAGCTTGACCCAGGGTGGCTATGGCTACACCTTC. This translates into CASSLTQGGYGYTF.

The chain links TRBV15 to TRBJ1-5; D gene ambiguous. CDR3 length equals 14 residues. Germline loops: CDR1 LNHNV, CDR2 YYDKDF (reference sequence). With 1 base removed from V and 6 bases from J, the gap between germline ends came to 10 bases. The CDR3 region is CATSRVREGQPQHF. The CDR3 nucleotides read TGTGCCACCAGCAGAGTGAGGGAAGGTCAGCCCCAGCATTTT.

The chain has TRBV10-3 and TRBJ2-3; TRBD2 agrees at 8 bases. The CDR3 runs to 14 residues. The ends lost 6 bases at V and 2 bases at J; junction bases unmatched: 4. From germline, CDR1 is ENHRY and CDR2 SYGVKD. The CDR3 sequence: CAIRASGSTDTQYF. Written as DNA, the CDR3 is TGTGCCATCAGGGCTAGCGGGTCCACAGATACGCAGTATTTT.

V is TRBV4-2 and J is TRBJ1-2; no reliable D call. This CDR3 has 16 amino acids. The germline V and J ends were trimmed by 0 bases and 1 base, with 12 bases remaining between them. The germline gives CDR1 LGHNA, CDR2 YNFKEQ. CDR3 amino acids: CASSQEASKSNYGYTF. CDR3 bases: TGTGCCAGCAGCCAAGAGGCCAGCAAAAGTAACTATGGCTACACCTTC.

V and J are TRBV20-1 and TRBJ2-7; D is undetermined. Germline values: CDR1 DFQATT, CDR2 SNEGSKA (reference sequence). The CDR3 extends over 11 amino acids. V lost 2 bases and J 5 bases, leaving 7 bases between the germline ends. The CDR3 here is CSARQVHEQYF. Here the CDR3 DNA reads TGCAGTGCTAGACAGGTTCACGAGCAGTACTTC.

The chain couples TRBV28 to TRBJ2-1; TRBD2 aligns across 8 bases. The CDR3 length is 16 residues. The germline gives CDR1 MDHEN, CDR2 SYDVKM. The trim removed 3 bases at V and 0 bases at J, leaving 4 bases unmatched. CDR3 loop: CASSFGRAGSYNEQFF. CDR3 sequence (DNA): TGTGCCAGCAGTTTCGGGAGGGCCGGCTCCTACAATGAGCAGTTCTTC.

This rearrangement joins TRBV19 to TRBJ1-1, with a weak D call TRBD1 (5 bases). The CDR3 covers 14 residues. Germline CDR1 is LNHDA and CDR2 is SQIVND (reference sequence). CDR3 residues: CACKLGQGSTEAFF. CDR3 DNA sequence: TGTGCATGTAAATTAGGGCAGGGAAGCACTGAAGCTTTCTTT.

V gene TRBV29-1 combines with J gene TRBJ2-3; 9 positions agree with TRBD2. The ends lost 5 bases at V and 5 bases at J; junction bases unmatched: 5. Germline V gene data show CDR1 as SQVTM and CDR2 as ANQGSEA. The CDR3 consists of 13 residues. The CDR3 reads CSVQGLAGDTQYF. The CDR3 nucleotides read TGCAGCGTTCAGGGACTAGCAGGAGATACGCAGTATTTT.

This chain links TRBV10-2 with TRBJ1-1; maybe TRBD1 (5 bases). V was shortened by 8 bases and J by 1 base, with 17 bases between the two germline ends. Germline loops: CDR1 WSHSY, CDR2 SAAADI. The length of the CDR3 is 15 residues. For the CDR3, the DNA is TGCGCCAGCGGGACCCCGGGACTCCCGAACACTGAAGCTTTCTTT. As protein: CASGTPGLPNTEAFF.

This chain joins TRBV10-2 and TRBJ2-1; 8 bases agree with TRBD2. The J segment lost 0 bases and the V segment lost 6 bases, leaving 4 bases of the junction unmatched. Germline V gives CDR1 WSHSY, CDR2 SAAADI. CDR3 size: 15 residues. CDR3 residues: CASSAGTSSYNEQFF. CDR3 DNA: TGCGCCAGCAGCGCCGGGACTAGCTCCTACAATGAGCAGTTCTTC.

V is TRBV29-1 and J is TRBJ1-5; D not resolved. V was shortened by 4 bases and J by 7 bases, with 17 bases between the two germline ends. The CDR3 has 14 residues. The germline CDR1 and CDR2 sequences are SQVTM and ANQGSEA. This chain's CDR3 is CSVGDPLSGQPQHF. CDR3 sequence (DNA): TGCAGCGTTGGGGATCCTCTGTCGGGGCAGCCCCAGCATTTT.

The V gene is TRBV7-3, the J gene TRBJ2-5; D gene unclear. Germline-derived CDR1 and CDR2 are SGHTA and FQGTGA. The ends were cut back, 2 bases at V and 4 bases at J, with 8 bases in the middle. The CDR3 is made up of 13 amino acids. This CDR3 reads CASSLWRGETQYF. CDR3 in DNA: TGTGCCAGCAGCTTATGGCGAGGAGAGACCCAGTACTTC.

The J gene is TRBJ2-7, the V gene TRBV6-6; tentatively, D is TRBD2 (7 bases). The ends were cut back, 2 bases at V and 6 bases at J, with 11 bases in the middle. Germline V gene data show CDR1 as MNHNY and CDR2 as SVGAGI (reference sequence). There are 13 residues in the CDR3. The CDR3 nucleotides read TGTGCCAGCAGTTACGGGGAGGGGGGCGAGCAGTACTTC. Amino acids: CASSYGEGGEQYF.

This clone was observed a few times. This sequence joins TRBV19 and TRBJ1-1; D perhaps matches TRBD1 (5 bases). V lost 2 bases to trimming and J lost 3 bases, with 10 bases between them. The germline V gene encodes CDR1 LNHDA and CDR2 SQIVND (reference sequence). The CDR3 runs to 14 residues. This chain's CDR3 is CASSIRRGDTEAFF. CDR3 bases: TGTGCCAGTAGTATAAGAAGGGGCGACACTGAAGCTTTCTTT.

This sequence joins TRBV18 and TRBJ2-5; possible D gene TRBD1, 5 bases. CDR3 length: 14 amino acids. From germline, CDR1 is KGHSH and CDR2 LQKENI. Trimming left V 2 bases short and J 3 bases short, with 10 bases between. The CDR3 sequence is CASSPGAGKETQYF. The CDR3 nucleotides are TGTGCCAGCTCACCAGGGGCAGGCAAAGAGACCCAGTACTTC. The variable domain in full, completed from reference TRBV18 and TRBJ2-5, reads NAGVMQNPRHLVRRRGQEARLRCSPMKGHSHVYWYRQLPEEGLKFMVYLQKENIIDESGMPKERFSAEFPKEGPSILRIQQVVRGDSAAYFCASSPGAGKETQYFGPGTRLLVL.

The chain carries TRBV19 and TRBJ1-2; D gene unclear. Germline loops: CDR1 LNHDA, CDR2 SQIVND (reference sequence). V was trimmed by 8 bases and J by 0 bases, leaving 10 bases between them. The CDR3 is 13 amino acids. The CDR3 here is CASRTLANYGYTF. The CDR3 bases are TGTGCCAGTCGTACACTTGCTAACTATGGCTACACCTTC.

CDR3 nucleotide sequence: TGTGCCAGCAGCGTAGGGGTTACGAGGGACGAGCAGTACTTC. It specifies CASSVGVTRDEQYF. This rearrangement joins TRBV9 to TRBJ2-7, with D maybe TRBD2 (5 bases). The CDR3 totals 14 residues. V dropped 0 bases and J dropped 5 bases, with 12 bases sitting between them. From germline, CDR1 is SGDLS and CDR2 YYNGEE.

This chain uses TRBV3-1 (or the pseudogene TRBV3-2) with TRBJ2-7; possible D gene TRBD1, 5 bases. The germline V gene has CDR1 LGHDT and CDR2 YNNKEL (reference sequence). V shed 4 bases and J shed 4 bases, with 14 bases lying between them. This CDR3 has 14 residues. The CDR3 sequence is CASSPPGRKYEQYV. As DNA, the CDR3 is TGTGCCAGCAGCCCCCCAGGGCGGAAATACGAGCAGTACGTC.